A single sample gave rise to the 2 T cell receptor beta chains below, sequenced in a study of blood T cell repertoires in COVID-19. Sequencing was performed with immunoSEQ multiplex PCR; in TCRdb, only in-frame clones are kept and a portion is missing. The repertoire holds 250,000 to 350,000 clones, roughly 85% seen once, with about 3% in the top ten. What was sequenced was peripheral blood. These receptors all stem from a woman between 25 and 40 years old with active or convalescent COVID-19.

V gene TRBV10-3 combines with J gene TRBJ1-2; D remains ambiguous. CDR1 is ENHRY, CDR2 SYGVKD, per germline. V gave up 10 bases and J gave up 5 bases, with 14 bases separating them. The CDR3 is 12 residues long. The CDR3 reads CATSAGPYGYTF. The CDR3 nucleotides read TGTGCCACCTCGGCGGGCCCTTATGGCTACACCTTC.

The V gene is TRBV6-6, the J gene TRBJ2-3; tentative D call: TRBD2 (6 bases). From germline, CDR1 is MNHNY and CDR2 SVGAGI (reference sequence). The length of the CDR3 is 13 residues. V was cut by 5 bases and J by 6 bases, with 12 bases left in between. The CDR3, as DNA: TGTGCCAGCAGTCCCGGGGGACTTGATACGCAGTATTTT. Amino acids: CASSPGGLDTQYF.